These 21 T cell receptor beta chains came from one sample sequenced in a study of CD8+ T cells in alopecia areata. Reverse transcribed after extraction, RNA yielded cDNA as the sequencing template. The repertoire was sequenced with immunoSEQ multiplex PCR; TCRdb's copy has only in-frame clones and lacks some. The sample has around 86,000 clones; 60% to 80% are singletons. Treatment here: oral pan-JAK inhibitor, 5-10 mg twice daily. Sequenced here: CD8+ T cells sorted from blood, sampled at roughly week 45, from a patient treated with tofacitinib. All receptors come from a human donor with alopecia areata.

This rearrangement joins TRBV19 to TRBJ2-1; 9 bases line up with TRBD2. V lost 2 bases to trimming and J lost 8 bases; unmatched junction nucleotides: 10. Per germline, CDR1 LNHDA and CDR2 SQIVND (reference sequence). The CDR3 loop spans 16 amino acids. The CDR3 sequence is CASSIIHAGGADEQFF. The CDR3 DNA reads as TGTGCCAGTAGTATAATCCATGCGGGGGGGGCCGATGAGCAGTTCTTC.

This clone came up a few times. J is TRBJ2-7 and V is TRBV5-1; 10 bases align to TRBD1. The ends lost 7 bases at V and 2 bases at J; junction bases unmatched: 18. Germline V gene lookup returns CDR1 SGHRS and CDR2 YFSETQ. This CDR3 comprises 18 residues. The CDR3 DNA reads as TGCGCCAGCTACTATACCGGGACAGGGGCGCCTTTGACCTACGAGCAGTACTTC. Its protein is CASYYTGTGAPLTYEQYF.

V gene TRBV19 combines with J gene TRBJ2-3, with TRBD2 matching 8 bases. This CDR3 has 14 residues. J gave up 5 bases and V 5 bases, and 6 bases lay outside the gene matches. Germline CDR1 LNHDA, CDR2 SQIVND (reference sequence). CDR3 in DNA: TGTGCCAGTAGTGGACGGGGGGGGGTAGATACGCAGTATTTT. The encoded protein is CASSGRGGVDTQYF.

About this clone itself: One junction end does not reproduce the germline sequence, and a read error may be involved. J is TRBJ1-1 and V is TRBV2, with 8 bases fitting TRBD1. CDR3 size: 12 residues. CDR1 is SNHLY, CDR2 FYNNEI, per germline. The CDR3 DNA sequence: TGTGCCAGCAGTGAACATGAGGACAGGGCACCCTTT. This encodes CASSEHEDRAPF.

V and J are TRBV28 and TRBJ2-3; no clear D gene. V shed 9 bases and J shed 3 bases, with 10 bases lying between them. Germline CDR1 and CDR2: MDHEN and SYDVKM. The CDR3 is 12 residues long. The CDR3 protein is CASSLGTDTQYF. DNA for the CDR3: TGTGCCAGTAGCTTAGGGACAGATACGCAGTATTTT.

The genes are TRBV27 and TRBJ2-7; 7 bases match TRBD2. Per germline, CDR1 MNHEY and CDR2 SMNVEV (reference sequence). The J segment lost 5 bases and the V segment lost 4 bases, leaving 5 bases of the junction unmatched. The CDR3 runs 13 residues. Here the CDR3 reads CASSSWAGDEQYF. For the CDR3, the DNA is TGTGCCAGCAGTTCATGGGCGGGGGACGAGCAGTACTTC.

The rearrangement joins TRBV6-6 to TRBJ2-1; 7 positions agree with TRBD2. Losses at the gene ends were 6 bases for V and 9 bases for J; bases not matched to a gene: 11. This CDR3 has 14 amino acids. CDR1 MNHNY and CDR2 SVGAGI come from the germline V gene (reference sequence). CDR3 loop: CASSPGGSRVEQFF. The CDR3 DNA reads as TGTGCCAGCAGCCCCGGGGGGAGTCGGGTTGAGCAGTTCTTC.

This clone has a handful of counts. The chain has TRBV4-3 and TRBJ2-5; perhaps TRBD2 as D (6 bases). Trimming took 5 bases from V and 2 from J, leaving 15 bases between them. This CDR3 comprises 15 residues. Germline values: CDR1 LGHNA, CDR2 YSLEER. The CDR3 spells CASSADSGSQETQYF. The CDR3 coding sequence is TGCGCCAGCAGCGCTGATAGCGGATCACAAGAGACCCAGTACTTC.

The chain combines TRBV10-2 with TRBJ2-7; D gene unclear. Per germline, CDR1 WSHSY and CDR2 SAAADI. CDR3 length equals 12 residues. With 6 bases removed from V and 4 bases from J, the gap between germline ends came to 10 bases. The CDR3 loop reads CASREGPYEQYF. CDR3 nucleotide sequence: TGCGCCAGCAGGGAAGGACCTTACGAGCAGTACTTC.

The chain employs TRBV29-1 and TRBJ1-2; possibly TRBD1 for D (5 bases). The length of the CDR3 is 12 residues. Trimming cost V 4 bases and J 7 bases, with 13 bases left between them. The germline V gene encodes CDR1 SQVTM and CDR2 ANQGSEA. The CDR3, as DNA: TGCAGCGTTGTGGGGGAGGATAGTGGCTACACCTTC. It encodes CSVVGEDSGYTF.

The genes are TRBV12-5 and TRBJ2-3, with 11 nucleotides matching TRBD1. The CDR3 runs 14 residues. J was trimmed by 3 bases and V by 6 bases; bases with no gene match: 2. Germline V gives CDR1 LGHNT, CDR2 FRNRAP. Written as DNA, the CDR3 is TGTGCTAGTGGCCGGGACAGGGGGACAGATACGCAGTATTTT. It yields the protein CASGRDRGTDTQYF.

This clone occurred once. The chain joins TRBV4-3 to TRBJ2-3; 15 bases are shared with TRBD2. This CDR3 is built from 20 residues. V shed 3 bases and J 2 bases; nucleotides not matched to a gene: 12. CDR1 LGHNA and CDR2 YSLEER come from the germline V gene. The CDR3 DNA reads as TGCGCCAGCAGCCAGCTGAGGACTAGCGGGGGGGCGTATGTCACAGATACGCAGTATTTT. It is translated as CASSQLRTSGGAYVTDTQYF.

The CDR3 DNA reads as TGCAGCGTTGAGGCAGTAGGGGTTCAAGTATACGGCTACACCTTC. It yields the protein CSVEAVGVQVYGYTF. The chain employs TRBV29-1 and TRBJ1-2, with D maybe TRBD1 (5 bases). This CDR3 region has 15 residues. CDR1 and CDR2 from the germline V gene are SQVTM and ANQGSEA. Trimming removed 3 bases at V and 8 bases at J, with 22 bases between.

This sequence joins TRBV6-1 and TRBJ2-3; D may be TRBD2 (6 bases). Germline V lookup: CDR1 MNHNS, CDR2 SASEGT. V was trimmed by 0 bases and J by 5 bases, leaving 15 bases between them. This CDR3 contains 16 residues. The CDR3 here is CASSEALRQGGDTQYF. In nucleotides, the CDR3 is TGTGCCAGCAGTGAAGCGCTTCGTCAGGGAGGAGATACGCAGTATTTT.

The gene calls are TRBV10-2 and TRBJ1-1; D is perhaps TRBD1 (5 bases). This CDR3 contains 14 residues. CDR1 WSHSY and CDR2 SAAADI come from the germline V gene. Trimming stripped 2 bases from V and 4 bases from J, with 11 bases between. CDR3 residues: CASSEPRVSTEAFF. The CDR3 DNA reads TGCGCCAGCAGTGAGCCCAGGGTGAGCACTGAAGCTTTCTTT.

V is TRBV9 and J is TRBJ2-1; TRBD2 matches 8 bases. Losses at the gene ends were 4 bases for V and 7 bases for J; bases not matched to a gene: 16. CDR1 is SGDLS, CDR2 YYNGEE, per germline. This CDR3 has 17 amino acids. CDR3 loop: CASSPHGSGGDPNEQFF. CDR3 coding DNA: TGTGCCAGCAGCCCCCATGGTTCGGGGGGGGACCCTAATGAGCAGTTCTTC. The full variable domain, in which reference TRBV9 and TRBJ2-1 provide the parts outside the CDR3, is DSGVTQTPKHLITATGQRVTLRCSPRSGDLSVYWYQQSLDQGLQFLIQYYNGEERAKGNILERFSAQQFPDLHSELNLSSLELGDSALYFCASSPHGSGGDPNEQFFGPGTRLTVL.

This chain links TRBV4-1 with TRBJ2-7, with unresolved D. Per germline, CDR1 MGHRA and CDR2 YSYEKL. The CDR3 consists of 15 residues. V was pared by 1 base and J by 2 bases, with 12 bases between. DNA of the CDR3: TGCGCCAGCAGCCAAGCCCTTAGTGGGGCCTACGAGCAGTACTTC. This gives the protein CASSQALSGAYEQYF.

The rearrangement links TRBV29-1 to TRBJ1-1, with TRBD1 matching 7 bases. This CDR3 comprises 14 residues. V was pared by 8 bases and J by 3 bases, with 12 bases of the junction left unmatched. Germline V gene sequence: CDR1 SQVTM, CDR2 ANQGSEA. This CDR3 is CSHRRDSVYTEAFF. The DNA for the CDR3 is TGCAGCCACCGACGGGACAGTGTTTACACTGAAGCTTTCTTT.

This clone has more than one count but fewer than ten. The CDR3 DNA sequence: TGCGCCAGCAGTGAGTCTTGGCAGGGAGAAGCTTTCTTT. Protein sequence: CASSESWQGEAFF. The V call is TRBV10-1, the J call TRBJ1-1, with D maybe TRBD1 (5 bases). This CDR3 spans 13 amino acids. V was cut by 0 bases and J by 8 bases, with 10 bases left in between. Germline loops: CDR1 WNHNN, CDR2 SYGVQD (reference sequence).

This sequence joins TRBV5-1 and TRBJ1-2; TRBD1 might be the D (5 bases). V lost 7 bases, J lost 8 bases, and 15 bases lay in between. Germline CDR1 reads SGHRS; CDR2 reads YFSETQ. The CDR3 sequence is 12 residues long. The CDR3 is CASGPREGGYTF. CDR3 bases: TGCGCCAGCGGACCCAGGGAGGGAGGCTACACCTTC.

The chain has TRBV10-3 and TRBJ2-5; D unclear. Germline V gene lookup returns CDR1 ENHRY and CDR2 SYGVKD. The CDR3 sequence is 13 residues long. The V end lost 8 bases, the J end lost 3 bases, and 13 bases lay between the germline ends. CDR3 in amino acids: CAIGNKGKETQYF. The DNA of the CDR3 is TGTGCCATCGGAAACAAGGGAAAAGAGACCCAGTACTTC.